This T cell receptor beta chain was found in a study of regulatory T cells in long-lasting Graves disease. CDR3 regions were amplified by Arm-PCR using iRepertoire HTBI primers to build TCR beta libraries. TCRdb passed the multiplex PCR reads through MiXCR, listing each CDR3 protein once. The data contain roughly 530,000 distinct CDR3 sequences, about 16% of them singletons. This clonotype turned up a few times. Germline lookup yields CDR1 LGHDT and CDR2 YNNKEL (reference sequence). Trimming pared 6 bases from V and 4 bases from J, leaving 13 bases between. CDR3 size: 15 residues. Time point noted: newly diagnosed GD, antithyroid drugs for less than 3 months. PBMC-derived RNA was used for the TCR library. Xi'an, China, was home to the endocrinology department that provided patients. This sample was also put to use in a study of T cells in Graves' hyperthyroidism and ophthalmopathy. From that report: The authors deemed Graves' hyperthyroidism stable absent ophthalmopathy progression within 18 months. Most expanded thyroid clonotypes above 0.001 recurred in blood.

This sequence originates from a woman aged 35-65 years with Graves disease. The J gene is TRBJ2-6, the V gene TRBV3-1; TRBD2 might be the D (6 bases). This specimen consisted of peripheral blood mononuclear cells (PBMCs), obtained at new diagnosis, from a patient treated with antithyroid drugs. The DNA for the CDR3 is TGTGCCAGCAGTTACGGGGGTCAGGGGGCCAACGTCCTGACTTTC. This encodes CASSYGGQGANVLTF.